One and the same sample provided the 10 T cell receptor beta chains below, sequenced in a study of CD8+ T cells in alopecia areata. cDNA reverse transcribed from extracted RNA served as the sequencing template. Clones were sequenced by immunoSEQ multiplex PCR, and TCRdb holds only the in-frame ones, with some missing. The repertoire includes 4,000 to 4,500 clones, 68% of them detected once, and around 20% sits in the top ten. Sequencing used skin. The source of these receptors is a human donor in good health.

The rearrangement joins TRBV7-9 to TRBJ1-4; 9 bases fit TRBD1. The CDR3 runs 14 residues. Unmatched junction bases numbered 6, after V lost 6 bases and J lost 7 bases. Germline V lookup: CDR1 SEHNR, CDR2 FQNEAQ (reference sequence). This CDR3 reads CASSRGQGLEKLFF. CDR3 nucleotides: TGTGCCAGCAGTAGGGGACAGGGCCTTGAAAAACTGTTTTTT.

The CDR3 region is CASSPQGTGELFF. The CDR3 nucleotides read TGTGCCAGCTCACCGCAGGGCACCGGGGAGCTGTTTTTT. The rearrangement uses TRBV18 and TRBJ2-2; D is possibly TRBD1 (5 bases). V gave up 3 bases and J gave up 4 bases, with 6 bases separating them. CDR3 length equals 13 residues. Germline V gene sequence: CDR1 KGHSH, CDR2 LQKENI.

This chain joins TRBV28 and TRBJ2-1; TRBD1 agrees at 8 bases. V dropped 5 bases and J dropped 7; count of bases not matched to a gene: 13. The CDR3 contains 16 residues. CDR1 and CDR2 from the germline V gene are MDHEN and SYDVKM. The CDR3 region has the DNA TGTGCCAGCAGTCCAGGGACAGGTCCCTGGGGGAATGAGCAGTTCTTC. Protein product: CASSPGTGPWGNEQFF. The full variable domain, completed using reference TRBV28 and TRBJ2-1, is DVKVTQSSRYLVKRTGEKVFLECVQDMDHENMFWYRQDPGLGLRLIYFSYDVKMKEKGDIPEGYSVSREKKERFSLILESASTNQTSMYLCASSPGTGPWGNEQFFGPGTRLTVL.

The chain couples TRBV10-3 to TRBJ2-7; D remains ambiguous. CDR1 is ENHRY and CDR2 is SYGVKD in the germline V gene. The CDR3 is made up of 13 amino acids. The V end lost 6 bases, the J end lost 3 bases, and 12 bases lay between the germline ends. CDR3 nucleotide sequence: TGTGCCATCAGGGGCTTGTATAACTACGAGCAGTACTTC. It specifies CAIRGLYNYEQYF.

This clone came up a few times. The V gene is TRBV10-3, the J gene TRBJ1-6; no reliable D call. Deletions cut 4 bases from V and 7 bases from J, with 11 bases between. Germline V gene lookup returns CDR1 ENHRY and CDR2 SYGVKD. The CDR3 length is 14 residues. CDR3 residues: CAISGSQYNSPLHF. The CDR3 DNA is TGTGCCATCAGTGGGTCACAGTACAATTCACCCCTCCACTTT.

The chain has TRBV7-2 and TRBJ2-1, with D possibly matching TRBD2 (5 bases). CDR1 SGHTA and CDR2 FQGNSA come from the germline V gene. V was clipped by 1 base and J by 5 bases, with 21 bases between them. This CDR3 is built from 18 residues. CDR3 nucleotide sequence: TGTGCCAGCAGCTTAGATGGGCAGGACCTTACTAGAAACAATGAGCAGTTCTTC. Translating gives CASSLDGQDLTRNNEQFF.

The chain has TRBV9 and TRBJ2-2; D could derive from TRBD1 or TRBD2 (6 bases each). V lost 3 bases to trimming and J lost 5 bases, with 14 bases between them. The germline gives CDR1 SGDLS, CDR2 YYNGEE. The CDR3 contains 15 residues. CDR3 amino acids: CASSGSQGRTGELFF. In DNA form, the CDR3 reads TGTGCCAGCAGCGGATCTCAGGGGAGGACCGGGGAGCTGTTTTTT.

The chain couples TRBV12-5 to TRBJ2-1; weak D call: TRBD1 (6 bases). The CDR3 runs 14 residues. The V end lost 7 bases, the J end lost 8 bases, and 18 bases lay between the germline ends. Germline lookup yields CDR1 LGHNT and CDR2 FRNRAP. CDR3 DNA sequence: TGTGCTAGTGCCTCAATCCAGGGGTGGGATGAGCAGTTCTTC. This sequence encodes CASASIQGWDEQFF.

This rearrangement joins TRBV5-1 to TRBJ2-6; D uncertain. This CDR3 region has 15 residues. Germline V gene lookup returns CDR1 SGHRS and CDR2 YFSETQ. V was pared by 2 bases and J by 0 bases, with 6 bases between. Here the CDR3 DNA reads TGCGCCAGCAGCTTTGACCACTCTGGGGCCAACGTCCTGACTTTC. Translation: CASSFDHSGANVLTF.

The rearrangement joins TRBV5-1 to TRBJ2-2; possible D gene TRBD2, 5 bases. This CDR3 contains 12 residues. V lost 8 bases and J lost 6, with 11 bases in between. Germline CDR1 SGHRS, CDR2 YFSETQ. The CDR3 nucleotides are TGCGCCAGTTCTGAGGGCCCCGGGGAGCTGTTTTTT. It translates to CASSEGPGELFF. The variable domain in full, completed from reference TRBV5-1 and TRBJ2-2, reads KAGVTQTPRYLIKTRGQQVTLSCSPISGHRSVSWYQQTPGQGLQFLFEYFSETQRNKGNFPGRFSGRQFSNSRSEMNVSTLELGDSALYLCASSEGPGELFFGEGSRLTVL.